This T cell receptor beta chain was observed in a study of blood T cell repertoires in COVID-19. Study-wide context: Acute-phase and convalescent COVID-19 samples originated in the United States, Italy and Spain. Nucleic acid was either cDNA or gDNA, and it came from T cells, B-cell-depleted T cells, or PBMCs.

In the original analysis: It was from reference gene primer amplification that nucleated cell counts were estimated. The table came from immunoSEQ multiplex PCR; TCRdb's copy has only in-frame clones and leaves some out. Clone size and V and J calls were adopted from that table, with D and trimming inferred from the DNA. The data contain under 75,000 clones, around four fifths of them singletons. Germline assignment: CDR1 SGHDT and CDR2 YYEEEE. The CDR3 covers 15 residues. V gave up 4 bases and J gave up 4 bases; unmatched junction bases: 2. What was sequenced was peripheral blood. The receptor comes from a woman in her sixties or seventies with acute or convalescent COVID-19. The chain combines TRBV5-6 with TRBJ2-1; TRBD2 aligns across 13 bases. CDR3 coding DNA: TGTGCCAGCAGCAAGGGACTAGCGGGGTACAATGAGCAGTTCTTC. Residues: CASSKGLAGYNEQFF.